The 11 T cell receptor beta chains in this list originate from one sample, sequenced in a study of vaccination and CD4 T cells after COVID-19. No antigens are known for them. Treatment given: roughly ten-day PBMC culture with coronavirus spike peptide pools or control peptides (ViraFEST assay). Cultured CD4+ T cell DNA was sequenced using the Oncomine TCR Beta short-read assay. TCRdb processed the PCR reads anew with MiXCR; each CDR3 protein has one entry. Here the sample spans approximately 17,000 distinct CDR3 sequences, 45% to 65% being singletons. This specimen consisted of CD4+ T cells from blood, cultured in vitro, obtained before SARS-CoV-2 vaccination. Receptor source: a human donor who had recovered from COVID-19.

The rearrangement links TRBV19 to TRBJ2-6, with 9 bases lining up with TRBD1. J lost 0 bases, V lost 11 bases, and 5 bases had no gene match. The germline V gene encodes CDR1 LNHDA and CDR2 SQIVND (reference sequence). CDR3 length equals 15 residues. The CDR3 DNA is TGTGCCGCCGGACAGGGGAGCTCTGGGGCCAACGTCCTGACTTTC. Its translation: CAAGQGSSGANVLTF.

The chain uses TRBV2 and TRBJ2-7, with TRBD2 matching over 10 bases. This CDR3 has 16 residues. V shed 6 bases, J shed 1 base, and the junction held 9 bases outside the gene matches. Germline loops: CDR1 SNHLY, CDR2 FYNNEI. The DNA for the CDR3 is TGTGCCAGCAGGCCTTTTTCTAGCGGGAGTTCCTACGAGCAGTACTTC. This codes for CASRPFSSGSSYEQYF.

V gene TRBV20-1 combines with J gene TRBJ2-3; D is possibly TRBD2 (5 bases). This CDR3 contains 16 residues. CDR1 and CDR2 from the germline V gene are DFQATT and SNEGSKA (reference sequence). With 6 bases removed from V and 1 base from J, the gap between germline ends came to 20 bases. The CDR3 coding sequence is TGCAGTGCCCGACCTCTCCGCGGGCGGCGCACAGATACGCAGTATTTT. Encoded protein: CSARPLRGRRTDTQYF.

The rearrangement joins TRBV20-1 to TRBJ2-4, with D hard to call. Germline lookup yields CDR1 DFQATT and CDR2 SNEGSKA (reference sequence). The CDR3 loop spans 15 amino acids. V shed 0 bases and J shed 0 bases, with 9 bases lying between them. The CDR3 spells CSARDPFLAKNIQYF. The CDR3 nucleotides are TGCAGTGCTAGAGACCCCTTCTTAGCCAAAAACATTCAGTACTTC.

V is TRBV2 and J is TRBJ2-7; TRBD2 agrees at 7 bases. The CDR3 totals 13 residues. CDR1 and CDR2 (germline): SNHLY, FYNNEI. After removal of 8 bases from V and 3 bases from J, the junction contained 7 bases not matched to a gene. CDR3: CASHGLVRYEQYF. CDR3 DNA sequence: TGTGCCAGCCACGGACTAGTTCGCTACGAGCAGTACTTC.

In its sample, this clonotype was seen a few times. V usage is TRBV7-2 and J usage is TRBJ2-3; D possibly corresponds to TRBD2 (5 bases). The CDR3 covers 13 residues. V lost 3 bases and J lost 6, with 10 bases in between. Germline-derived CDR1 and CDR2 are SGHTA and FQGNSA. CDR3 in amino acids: CASSLQREDTQYF. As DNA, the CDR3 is TGTGCCAGCAGCTTGCAGAGGGAGGATACGCAGTATTTT.

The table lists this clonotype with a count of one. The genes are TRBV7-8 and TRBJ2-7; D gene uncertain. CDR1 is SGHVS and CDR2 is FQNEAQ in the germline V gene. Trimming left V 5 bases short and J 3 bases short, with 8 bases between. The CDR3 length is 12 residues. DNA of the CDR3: TGTGCCAGCAGCCACTCAGACTACGAGCAGTACTTC. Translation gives CASSHSDYEQYF.

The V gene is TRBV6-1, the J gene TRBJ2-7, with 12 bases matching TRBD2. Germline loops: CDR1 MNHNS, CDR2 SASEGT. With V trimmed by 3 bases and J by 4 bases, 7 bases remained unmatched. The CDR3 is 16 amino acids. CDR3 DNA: TGTGCCAGCAGTGATATGACTAGCGGGAGAGCTTACGAGCAGTACTTC. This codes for CASSDMTSGRAYEQYF.

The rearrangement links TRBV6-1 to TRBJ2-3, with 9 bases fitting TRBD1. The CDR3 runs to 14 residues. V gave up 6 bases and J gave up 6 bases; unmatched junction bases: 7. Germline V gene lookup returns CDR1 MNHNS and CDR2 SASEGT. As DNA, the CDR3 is TGTGCCAGCAGGATGACAGGGGGTAGGGATACGCAGTATTTT. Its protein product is CASRMTGGRDTQYF.

The CDR3 protein is CATSRGGISGGSLGWETQYF. The DNA of the CDR3 is TGTGCCACCAGCAGAGGGGGCATTAGCGGGGGGAGCTTAGGGTGGGAGACCCAGTACTTC. The rearrangement links TRBV15 to TRBJ2-5; the match to TRBD2 covers 10 bases. This CDR3 contains 20 residues. Germline assignment: CDR1 LNHNV and CDR2 YYDKDF (reference sequence). The J segment lost 5 bases and the V segment lost 1 base, leaving 19 bases of the junction unmatched.

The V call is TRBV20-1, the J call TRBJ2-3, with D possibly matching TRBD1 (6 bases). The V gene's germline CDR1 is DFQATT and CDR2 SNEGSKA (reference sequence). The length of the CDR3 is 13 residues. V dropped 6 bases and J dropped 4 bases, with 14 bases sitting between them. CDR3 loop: CSARRGTADTQYF. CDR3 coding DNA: TGCAGTGCCAGAAGGGGGACCGCAGATACGCAGTATTTT.